This is a list of T cell receptor beta chains from one sample in a study of shared clonotypes between healthy human individuals. Using immunoSEQ multiplex PCR, the repertoire was profiled, and TCRdb retains in-frame clones only, with some absent. The sample records roughly 2 million clones, approximately 94% being singletons. Sample: naive CD4+ T cells sorted from blood. These receptors were collected from a man aged 18 to 30 in good health. The CDR3 runs from the conserved cysteine through the conserved F or W. A D gene is named only where the DNA matches it firmly. Size is omitted from some rows. Given values are once, few, many or a class for expanded clones.

TRBJ1-1	TRBV7-9	-	-	TGTGCCAGCAGCCCCACCCCTGTGGGGTCTGGGCTGAACACTGAAGCTTTCTTT	CASSPTPVGSGLNTEAFF
TRBJ2-3	TRBV5-7	TRBD2	-	TGTGCCAGTCACGGGACTAGCGGGGGGGAAGATACGCAGTATTTT	CASHGTSGGEDTQYF
TRBJ2-7	TRBV11-2	-	-	TGTGCCAGCAGCCCCTTGGGTGAGACCTACGAGCAGTACTTC	CASSPLGETYEQYF
TRBJ1-5	TRBV27	TRBD1	-	TGTGCCAGCAGTCCCGGGACAGGGAACAATCAGCCCCAGCATTTT	CASSPGTGNNQPQHF
TRBJ1-1	TRBV28	-	once	TGTGCCAGCAGAGGACAGTACCCGAACACTGAAGCTTTCTTT	CASRGQYPNTEAFF
TRBJ1-4	TRBV11-2	-	-	TGTGCCAGCAGTTCTAACCCCGCAACTAATGAAAAACTGTTTTTT	CASSSNPATNEKLFF
TRBJ1-6	TRBV5-1	TRBD1	few	TGCGCCAGCAGCTCAGGGACAGGGACGAATTCACCCCTCCACTTT	CASSSGTGTNSPLHF
TRBJ2-1	TRBV6-6	-	-	TGTGCCAGCAGTAGCGGTAGGATTTCCTACAATGAGCAGTTCTTC	CASSSGRISYNEQFF
TRBJ1-1	TRBV18	-	-	TGTGCCAGCTCACCCGTCGACGGCGGGAGCACTGAAGCTTTCTTT	CASSPVDGGSTEAFF
TRBJ1-5	TRBV6-6	-	-	TGTGCCAGCAGTTACGGAGAGGGGGGTAATCAGCCCCAGCATTTT	CASSYGEGGNQPQHF
TRBJ1-3	TRBV6-5	-	-	TGTGCCAGCAGCCCCAACGGGGGGTTGGGAAACACCATATATTTT	CASSPNGGLGNTIYF
TRBJ1-5	TRBV5-8	-	-	TGTGCCAGCAGCATTGCGGCCCTGATAGGCAATCAGCCCCAGCATTTT	CASSIAALIGNQPQHF
TRBJ2-7	TRBV6-5	-	-	TGTGCCAGCAGTTACTCCTTGTTTGGCGAGCAGTACTTC	CASSYSLFGEQYF
TRBJ1-1	TRBV2	-	-	TGTGCCAGCAGGGGCAGGGCAGGGGAAGGGAGCACTGAAGCTTTCTTT	CASRGRAGEGSTEAFF
TRBJ1-2	TRBV14	-	-	TGTGCCAGCAGCCCGCTGGGCAGGGATGACTATGGCTACACCTTC	CASSPLGRDDYGYTF
TRBJ2-3	TRBV7-2	-	-	TGTGCCAGCAGCTTAGGGGGACCCCATACAGATACGCAGTATTTT	CASSLGGPHTDTQYF
TRBJ2-2	TRBV5-1	-	-	TGCGCCAGCAGCTCACCCCTGAGAACCGGGGAGCTGTTTTTT	CASSSPLRTGELFF
TRBJ2-5	TRBV2	-	-	TGTGCCAGCAACAGCCTAGAGACCCAGTACTTC	CASNSLETQYF
TRBJ2-7	TRBV2	-	-	TGTGCCAGCAGTGAAGCGTTCGAGCAGTACTTC	CASSEAFEQYF